The T cell receptor (beta chain) described here comes from a study of Ad26.COV2.S vaccination and SARS-CoV-2 variants. Study context: Ad26.COV2.S was injected intramuscularly once or twice, 56 days apart. Study results and caveats: Those who received vaccine or placebo ended up with similar non-spike TCR breadth.

This clone was detected only a few times. Its antigen is not known. Treatment meaning: around 19 received Ad26.COV2.S at low or high dose, single or two shots; roughly 5 received placebo; per-sample allocation not given. The samples were gathered on day 63 after the first injection of vaccine or placebo. The study used a vaccine consisting of an Ad26 vector that expressed Wuhan-strain SARS-CoV-2 spike. V was clipped by 4 bases and J by 6 bases; unmatched bases: 12. This CDR3 region has 16 residues. Germline assignment: CDR1 LGHNA and CDR2 YNFKEQ. The assay was immunoSEQ multiplex PCR, and TCRdb's table has in-frame clones only and misses some. The sample has fewer than 400,000 clones, around 84% seen once.

Sequenced material: peripheral blood, taken in a trial of Ad26.COV2.S vaccine versus placebo. This receptor was identified in a person aged 18-65 years who received the Ad26.COV2.S COVID-19 vaccine or a placebo. This chain joins TRBV4-2 and TRBJ2-7, with 10 bases matching TRBD1. The CDR3, as DNA: TGTGCCAGCAGCCGCAACACCGGGACAGGGGCCGTCGAGCAGTACTTC. Translated: CASSRNTGTGAVEQYF.